Following are 4 T cell receptor beta chains from one sample sequenced in a study of T cell responses to AZD1222 COVID-19 vaccine. Using immunoSEQ multiplex PCR, the repertoire was profiled, and TCRdb retains in-frame clones only, with some absent. Of around 26,000 clones listed, around 90% were seen once; the top ten hold around 2.7%. The specimen was peripheral blood, collected 28 days after the second AZD1222 dose. These receptors were taken from an adult who received the AZD1222 COVID-19 vaccine.

This clone has just a few counts. V is TRBV18 and J is TRBJ2-7; possibly TRBD1 for D (5 bases). Deletions cut 3 bases from V and 0 bases from J, with 9 bases between. CDR1 KGHSH and CDR2 LQKENI come from the germline V gene. The CDR3 sequence is 14 residues long. The DNA for the CDR3 is TGTGCCAGCTCACCTAGACAGAACTCCTACGAGCAGTACTTC. As protein: CASSPRQNSYEQYF.

The chain couples TRBV16 to TRBJ2-5; D is unresolved. This CDR3 is 13 amino acids long. V was shortened by 4 bases and J by 4 bases, with 10 bases between the two germline ends. From germline, CDR1 is KGHSY and CDR2 FQNENV. The CDR3 reads CASSPNSGETQYF. Here the CDR3 DNA reads TGTGCCAGCAGCCCAAATTCGGGAGAGACCCAGTACTTC.

The J gene is TRBJ2-2, the V gene TRBV7-2; TRBD1 matches 7 bases. Germline CDR1 is SGHTA and CDR2 is FQGNSA. This CDR3 region has 14 residues. V was pared by 4 bases and J by 6 bases, with 5 bases of the junction left unmatched. Here the CDR3 DNA reads TGTGCCAGCAGCTCAGACAGGGTATCCGGGGAGCTGTTTTTT. Amino acids: CASSSDRVSGELFF.

The CDR3 sequence is CATSDHSGYEQYF. CDR3 coding DNA: TGTGCCACCAGTGATCACTCAGGATACGAGCAGTACTTC. V gene TRBV24-1 combines with J gene TRBJ2-7; D unresolved. This CDR3 has 13 residues. Trimming left V 3 bases short and J 4 bases short, with 9 bases between. Germline CDR1 KGHDR, CDR2 SFDVKD.